This T cell receptor (beta chain) derives from a study of shared clonotypes between healthy human individuals. The CDR3 length is 15 residues. The V gene lost 8 bases and the J gene lost 3 bases, with 20 bases spanning the gap. Germline loops: CDR1 LGHNT, CDR2 FRNRAP. The DNA input per sorted-subset replicate PCR was approximately 210 ng, corresponding to around 30,000 T cell genomes. Here immunoSEQ multiplex PCR was the method, and the copy in TCRdb shows in-frame clones only, minus some. The sample holds fewer than 1 million clones, about 96% seen once. The study, taken as a whole, reports: It was observed that about 5% of naive CD4 clonotypes were shared across a handful of donors.

In regard to this clone: Antigen specificity is unknown.

Naivety among CD8 cells was defined by CD45RO negativity and positive CCR7 selection, thereby excluding terminally differentiated effector memory CD45RA+ cells. Every donor was a Caucasian adult from Nashville, Tennessee. The sample taken for sequencing was naive CD8+ T cells sorted from blood. The rearrangement links TRBV12-5 to TRBJ2-7; D may be TRBD2 (7 bases). The receptor comes from a man aged 25 to 45 in good health. CDR3 in amino acids: CASPRGGRSVYEQYF. The CDR3 bases are TGTGCTAGTCCAAGGGGGGGCAGGTCCGTCTACGAGCAGTACTTC.